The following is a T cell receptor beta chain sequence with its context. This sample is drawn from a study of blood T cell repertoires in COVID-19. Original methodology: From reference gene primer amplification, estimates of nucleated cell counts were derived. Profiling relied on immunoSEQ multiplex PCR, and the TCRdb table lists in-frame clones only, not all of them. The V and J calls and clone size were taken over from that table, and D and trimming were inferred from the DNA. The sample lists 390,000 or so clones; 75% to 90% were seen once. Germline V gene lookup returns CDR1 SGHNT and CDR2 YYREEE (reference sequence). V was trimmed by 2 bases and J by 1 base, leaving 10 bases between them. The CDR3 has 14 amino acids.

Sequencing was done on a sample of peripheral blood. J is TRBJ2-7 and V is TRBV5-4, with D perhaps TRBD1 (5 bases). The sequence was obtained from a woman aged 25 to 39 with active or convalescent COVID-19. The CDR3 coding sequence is TGTGCCAGCAGCTTTTCTAGGGGTTCCTACGAGCAGTACTTC. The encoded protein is CASSFSRGSYEQYF.